This passage covers 3 T cell receptor beta chains from one sample sequenced in a study of cytomegalovirus exposure and HLA in healthy donors (dated by TCRdb to the late 2010s). Receptor libraries were prepared by the immunoSEQ multiplex PCR assay. For the multiplex PCR, a mixture combining 60 forward primers for TCR Vbeta segments and 13 reverse primers for TCR Jbeta segments was used. Imported from immuneACCESS, the table was reduced by TCRdb to in-frame sequences with V and J called. These copies leave out some clones; in studies compared against another copy, an unresolved V gene accounts for under half, and the cause of the remainder is not known. Recorded for this sample are under 200,000 clones; about nine tenths of them occurred a single time. The top ten clones comprise approximately 1.1% of the sample. Material for sequencing was PBMCs. The origin of the receptors is a boy aged 2 to 9 in good health and CMV-seronegative.

This clone was seen a single time. This chain uses TRBV19 with TRBJ2-1; the match to TRBD2 covers 7 bases. J gave up 1 base and V 7 bases, and 10 bases lay outside the gene matches. Germline loops: CDR1 LNHDA, CDR2 SQIVND (reference sequence). This CDR3 comprises 16 residues. CDR3 DNA: TGTGCCAGTACCGTGTTGGCGGGAGCTTCCTACAATGAGCAGTTCTTC. Protein product: CASTVLAGASYNEQFF. The full variable domain, rest sourced from reference TRBV19 and TRBJ2-1, is DGGITQSPKYLFRKEGQNVTLSCEQNLNHDAMYWYRQDPGQGLRLIYYSQIVNDFQKGDIAEGYSVSREKKESFPLTVTSAQKNPTAFYLCASTVLAGASYNEQFFGPGTRLTVL.

This clone was counted only a few times. The chain is built from TRBV6-1 and TRBJ1-5; D gene uncertain. In germline, CDR1 is MNHNS, CDR2 SASEGT. V was trimmed by 5 bases and J by 4 bases, leaving 9 bases between them. This CDR3 spans 13 amino acids. The CDR3 DNA reads as TGTGCCAGCAGTATTTCCACAAATCAGCCCCAGCATTTT. This sequence encodes CASSISTNQPQHF.

The chain links TRBV2 to TRBJ1-2; TRBD1 aligns across 7 bases. Germline V gives CDR1 SNHLY, CDR2 FYNNEI. CDR3 size: 13 residues. The V gene end was trimmed by 3 bases and the J gene end by 2 bases; junction bases not matched to a gene: 0. CDR3 amino acids: CASSEDRNYGYTF. The CDR3 DNA sequence: TGTGCCAGCAGTGAGGACAGGAACTATGGCTACACCTTC. Using reference TRBV2 and TRBJ1-2 for the parts outside the CDR3, the full variable domain is EPEVTQTPSHQVTQMGQEVILRCVPISNHLYFYWYRQILGQKVEFLVSFYNNEISEKSEIFDDQFSVERPDGSNFTLKIRSTKLEDSAMYFCASSEDRNYGYTFGSGTRLTVV.